This TCR beta chain was observed in a study of CD8+ T cells in alopecia areata. Whole-study context: Administration of oral tofacitinib to treated patients was at 5 to 10 mg twice daily.

The treatment denotes: oral pan-JAK inhibitor, 5-10 mg twice daily. Looked up from germline, CDR1 is MNHNY and CDR2 is SVGAGI (reference sequence). There are 13 residues in the CDR3. V gave up 7 bases and J gave up 7 bases, with 13 bases separating them. cDNA reverse transcribed from extracted RNA served as the sequencing template. The assay was immunoSEQ multiplex PCR, and TCRdb's table has in-frame clones only and misses some. The table includes over 250,000 clones, over 45% detected once. This clonotype originated in a human donor with alopecia areata. Specimen: CD4+ T cells sorted from blood, collected around week 53, from a patient treated with tofacitinib. The chain employs TRBV6-6 and TRBJ1-4; a weak D match, TRBD1 (5 bases). The CDR3 DNA reads TGTGCCAGCATCTCCCAGGGAGGTGAAAAACTGTTTTTT. It encodes CASISQGGEKLFF.